The 16 T cell receptor beta chains listed next were all sequenced from one sample in a study of shared clonotypes between healthy human individuals. This table comes from immunoSEQ multiplex PCR, and its TCRdb copy is limited to in-frame clones, with some not included. The top ten clones hold roughly 0.34% of a sample with 2,500,000 or so clones, about 90% of them seen once. The sequencing sample was made of naive CD4+ T cells from PBMCs. Subset of the sample: CD45RA+ positively selected. The receptor set was obtained from a man between 18 and 29 years old in good health. Some clones in this sample may be carry-over from other donors' samples.

The rearrangement joins TRBV10-3 to TRBJ1-5, with 7 nucleotides matching TRBD1. Germline CDR1 ENHRY, CDR2 SYGVKD. The CDR3 runs to 16 residues. The trim removed 3 bases at V and 0 bases at J, leaving 5 bases unmatched. CDR3: CAISDQGQFSNQPQHF. The CDR3 DNA reads TGTGCCATCAGTGACCAGGGACAGTTTAGCAATCAGCCCCAGCATTTT.

V is TRBV10-3 and J is TRBJ1-2; D gene unclear. Trimming pared 4 bases from V and 2 bases from J, leaving 8 bases between. The CDR3 runs to 13 residues. Germline V gene lookup returns CDR1 ENHRY and CDR2 SYGVKD. Here the CDR3 reads CAISVNINYGYTF. The CDR3 bases are TGTGCCATCAGTGTAAACATAAACTATGGCTACACCTTC.

The rearrangement joins TRBV5-6 to TRBJ2-1; TRBD2 agrees at 13 bases. V gave up 4 bases and J gave up 5 bases; unmatched junction bases: 3. The CDR3 runs 15 residues. The germline V gene has CDR1 SGHDT and CDR2 YYEEEE. CDR3 DNA sequence: TGTGCCAGCAGCCCACTAGCGGGAGGGAACAATGAGCAGTTCTTC. It encodes CASSPLAGGNNEQFF.

This sequence joins TRBV20-1 and TRBJ1-1, with a tentative D call TRBD1 (5 bases). Germline-derived CDR1 and CDR2 are DFQATT and SNEGSKA (reference sequence). V lost 5 bases and J lost 11, with 12 bases in between. There are 10 residues in the CDR3. In DNA form, the CDR3 reads TGCAGTGCTGCGACCTGGGGGGCTTTCTTT. Its protein product is CSAATWGAFF.

V usage is TRBV11-2 and J usage is TRBJ2-7, with D tentatively TRBD2 (5 bases). CDR1 SGHAT and CDR2 FQNNGV come from the germline V gene. Trimming left V 5 bases short and J 3 bases short, with 14 bases between. The CDR3 consists of 14 residues. Here the CDR3 DNA reads TGTGCCAGCAGCGCCAGCGGACCGCGCTACGAGCAGTACTTC. This codes for CASSASGPRYEQYF.

This chain uses TRBV6-1 with TRBJ1-2; 8 bases map to TRBD1. CDR3 length: 14 amino acids. CDR1 and CDR2 from the germline V gene are MNHNS and SASEGT. With V trimmed by 6 bases and J by 4 bases, 7 bases remained unmatched. The CDR3 coding sequence is TGTGCCAGCAGGGGACAGGAGTTCGCCTATGGCTACACCTTC. Its translation is CASRGQEFAYGYTF.

The V gene is TRBV28, the J gene TRBJ2-1; no definite D call. CDR1 and CDR2 (germline): MDHEN, SYDVKM. This CDR3 region has 14 residues. Trimming took off 5 bases at V and 0 bases at J, with 8 bases between the two ends. Here the CDR3 DNA reads TGTGCCAGCAGTCGAGACCTCTCCTACAATGAGCAGTTCTTC. Translating it yields CASSRDLSYNEQFF.

With respect to this clone: This same CDR3 is encoded by further DNA sequences in the sample. The chain is built from TRBV7-3 and TRBJ2-5; D uncertain. Germline V CDR1 and CDR2: SGHTA, FQGTGA. V lost 2 bases and J lost 5, with 6 bases in between. The CDR3 has 12 amino acids. This chain's CDR3 is CASSLVGETQYF. CDR3 DNA: TGTGCCAGCAGCTTAGTAGGGGAGACCCAGTACTTC.

This rearrangement joins TRBV29-1 to TRBJ2-1; TRBD1 matches 8 bases. Germline V lookup: CDR1 SQVTM, CDR2 ANQGSEA. The CDR3 sequence is 15 residues long. V trimming: 4 bases; J trimming: 6 bases; junction bases outside the gene matches: 11. The chain's CDR3 is CSVAPGQGAGNEQFF. The CDR3 DNA is TGCAGCGTTGCCCCCGGGCAGGGGGCGGGCAATGAGCAGTTCTTC.

Comments on this clone: The same CDR3 arises from other DNA sequences in this sample as well. CDR3 protein: CASSIDWDQPQHF. The CDR3 bases are TGTGCCAGTAGTATAGATTGGGATCAGCCCCAGCATTTT. The chain uses TRBV19 and TRBJ1-5, with D hard to call. This CDR3 has 13 residues. The V and J ends lost 0 bases and 5 bases respectively, with 5 bases between them. CDR1 and CDR2 (germline): LNHDA, SQIVND (reference sequence).

The rearrangement links TRBV4-1 to TRBJ2-5; TRBD1 matches at 12 bases. There are 18 residues in the CDR3. CDR1 and CDR2 (germline): MGHRA, YSYEKL. The ends lost 4 bases at V and 5 bases at J; junction bases unmatched: 14. The CDR3 nucleotides read TGCGCCAGCAGCCGAGTCGGCATGGGACAGGGGGCGCGGGAGACCCAGTACTTC. Translation: CASSRVGMGQGARETQYF.

The chain recombines TRBV27 with TRBJ2-1; 14 bases are a match to TRBD2. Germline values: CDR1 MNHEY, CDR2 SMNVEV (reference sequence). V was pared by 4 bases and J by 7 bases, with 9 bases of the junction left unmatched. This CDR3 is built from 17 residues. CDR3 nucleotides: TGTGCCAGCAGTTCCCCCCAGGGACTAGCGGGAGTTAATGAGCAGTTCTTC. Residues: CASSSPQGLAGVNEQFF.

The gene calls are TRBV2 and TRBJ2-1; perhaps TRBD2 as D (5 bases). V was cut by 8 bases and J by 4 bases, with 18 bases left in between. CDR1 and CDR2 (germline): SNHLY, FYNNEI. This CDR3 has 15 amino acids. CDR3 DNA: TGTGCCAGCTCTACGGCCCTAGCAGCATACAATGAGCAGTTCTTC. This sequence encodes CASSTALAAYNEQFF.

The J gene is TRBJ2-1, the V gene TRBV7-9, with a possible D match to TRBD2 (5 bases). Germline values: CDR1 SEHNR, CDR2 FQNEAQ (reference sequence). With 2 bases removed from V and 5 bases from J, the gap between germline ends came to 19 bases. The CDR3 covers 17 residues. The CDR3 DNA reads as TGTGCCAGCAGCTTAATTTGGACTGGCCCCTTGGACAATGAGCAGTTCTTC. Protein product: CASSLIWTGPLDNEQFF.

The CDR3 spells CATSRVGASNQPQHF. CDR3 coding DNA: TGTGCCACCAGCAGAGTTGGGGCCAGCAATCAGCCCCAGCATTTT. The V and J genes are TRBV15 and TRBJ1-5; D is possibly TRBD1 (5 bases). Trimming shortened V by 1 base and J by 1 base, and 8 bases separated the two germline ends. There are 15 residues in the CDR3. Per the germline V gene, CDR1 is LNHNV and CDR2 is YYDKDF (reference sequence). The entire variable domain, with the rest obtained from reference TRBV15 and TRBJ1-5, is as follows: DAMVIQNPRYQVTQFGKPVTLSCSQTLNHNVMYWYQQKSSQAPKLLFHYYDKDFNNEADTPDNFQSRRPNTSFCFLDIRSPGLGDTAMYLCATSRVGASNQPQHFGDGTRLSIL.

The chain combines TRBV2 with TRBJ2-5; 9 bases fit TRBD1. The CDR3 is 12 residues long. Looked up from germline, CDR1 is SNHLY and CDR2 is FYNNEI. After removal of 9 bases from V and 7 bases from J, the junction contained 6 bases not matched to a gene. CDR3 sequence: CARTTGGGTQYF. The CDR3 coding sequence is TGTGCCAGAACGACAGGGGGGGGGACCCAGTACTTC.